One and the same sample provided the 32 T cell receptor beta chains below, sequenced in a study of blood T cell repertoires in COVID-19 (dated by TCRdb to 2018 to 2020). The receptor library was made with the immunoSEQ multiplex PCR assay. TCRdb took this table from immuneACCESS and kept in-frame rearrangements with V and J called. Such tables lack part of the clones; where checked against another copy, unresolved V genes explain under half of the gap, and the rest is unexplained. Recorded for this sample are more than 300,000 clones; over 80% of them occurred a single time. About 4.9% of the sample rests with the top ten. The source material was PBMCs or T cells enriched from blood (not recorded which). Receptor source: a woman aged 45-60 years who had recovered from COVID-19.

The CDR3 loop reads CASSSRGSGGRRTQYF. CDR3 nucleotide sequence: TGTGCCAGCAGCTCCCGGGGTAGCGGGGGCCGTAGGACGCAGTATTTT. This chain connects TRBV11-2 to TRBJ2-3, with TRBD2 matching 9 bases. CDR3 length equals 16 residues. Trimming at V came to 4 bases and at J to 9 bases, leaving 14 bases not matched to a gene. Germline V gene lookup returns CDR1 SGHAT and CDR2 FQNNGV.

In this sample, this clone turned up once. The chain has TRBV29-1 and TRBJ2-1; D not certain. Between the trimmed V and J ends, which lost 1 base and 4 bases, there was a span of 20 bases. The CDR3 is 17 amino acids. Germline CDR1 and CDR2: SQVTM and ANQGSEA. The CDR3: CSVEGYGDGAYYNEQFF. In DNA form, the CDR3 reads TGCAGCGTTGAAGGGTACGGCGACGGAGCCTATTACAATGAGCAGTTCTTC.

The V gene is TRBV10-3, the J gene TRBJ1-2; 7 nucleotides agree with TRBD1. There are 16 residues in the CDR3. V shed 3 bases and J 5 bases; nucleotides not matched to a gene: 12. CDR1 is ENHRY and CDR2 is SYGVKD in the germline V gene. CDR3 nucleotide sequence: TGTGCCATCAGTGAAAATCTACAGGGGCCGGGGTATGGCTACACCTTC. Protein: CAISENLQGPGYGYTF.

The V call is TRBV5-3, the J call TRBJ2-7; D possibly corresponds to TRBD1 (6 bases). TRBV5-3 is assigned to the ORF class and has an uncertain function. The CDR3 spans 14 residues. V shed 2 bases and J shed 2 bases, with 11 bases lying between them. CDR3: CARSLAGVPYEQYF. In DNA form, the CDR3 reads TGTGCCAGAAGCTTAGCAGGGGTACCCTACGAGCAGTACTTC.

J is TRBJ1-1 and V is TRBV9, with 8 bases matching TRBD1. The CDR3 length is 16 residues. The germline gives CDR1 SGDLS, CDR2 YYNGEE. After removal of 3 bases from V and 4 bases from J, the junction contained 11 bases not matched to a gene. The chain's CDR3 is CASSGTGRALGTEAFF. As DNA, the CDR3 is TGTGCCAGCAGCGGGACAGGGAGGGCGTTGGGCACTGAAGCTTTCTTT.

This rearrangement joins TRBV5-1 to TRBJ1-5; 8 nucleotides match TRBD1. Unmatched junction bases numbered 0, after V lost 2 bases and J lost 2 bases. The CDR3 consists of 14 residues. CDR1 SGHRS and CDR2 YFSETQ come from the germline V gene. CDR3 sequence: CASSLQGGNQPQHF. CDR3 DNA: TGCGCCAGCAGCTTACAGGGGGGCAATCAGCCCCAGCATTTT.

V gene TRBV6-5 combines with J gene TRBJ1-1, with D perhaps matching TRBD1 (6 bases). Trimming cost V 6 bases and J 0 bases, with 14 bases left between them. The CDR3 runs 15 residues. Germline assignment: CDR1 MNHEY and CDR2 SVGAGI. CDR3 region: CASRKDGTLNTEAFF. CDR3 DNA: TGTGCCAGCAGGAAGGACGGGACACTGAACACTGAAGCTTTCTTT.

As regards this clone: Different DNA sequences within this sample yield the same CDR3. The DNA for the CDR3 is TGTGCCAGTAGTCTCGGCGGCTATGGCTACACCTTC. Residues: CASSLGGYGYTF. The chain employs TRBV19 and TRBJ1-2; D call uncertain. The V gene's germline CDR1 is LNHDA and CDR2 SQIVND (reference sequence). Deletions cut 5 bases from V and 4 bases from J, with 8 bases between. The CDR3 length is 12 residues.

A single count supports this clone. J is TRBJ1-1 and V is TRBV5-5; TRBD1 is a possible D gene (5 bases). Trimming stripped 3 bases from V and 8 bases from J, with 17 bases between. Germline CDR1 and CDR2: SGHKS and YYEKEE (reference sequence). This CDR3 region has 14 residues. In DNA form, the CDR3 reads TGTGCCAGCAGCTCGGTGGGGGGTGGCAGAGAAGCTTTCTTT. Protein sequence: CASSSVGGGREAFF.

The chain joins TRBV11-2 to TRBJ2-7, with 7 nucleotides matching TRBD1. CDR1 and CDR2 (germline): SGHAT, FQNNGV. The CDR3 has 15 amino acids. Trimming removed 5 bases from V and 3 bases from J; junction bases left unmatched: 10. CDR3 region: CASSGRGTEIYEQYF. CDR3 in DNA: TGTGCCAGCAGCGGCCGAGGGACAGAAATCTACGAGCAGTACTTC.

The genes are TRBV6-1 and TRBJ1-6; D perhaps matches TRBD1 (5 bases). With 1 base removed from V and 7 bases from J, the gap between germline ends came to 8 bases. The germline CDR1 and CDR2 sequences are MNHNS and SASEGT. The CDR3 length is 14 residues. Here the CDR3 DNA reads TGTGCCAGCAGTGAAGTAAGACAGAATTCACCCCTCCACTTT. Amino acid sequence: CASSEVRQNSPLHF.

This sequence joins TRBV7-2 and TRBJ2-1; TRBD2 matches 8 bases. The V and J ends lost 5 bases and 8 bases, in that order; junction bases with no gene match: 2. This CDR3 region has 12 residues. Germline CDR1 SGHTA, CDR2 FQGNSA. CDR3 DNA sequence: TGTGCCAGCAGCCGGACTAGCCATGAGCAGTTCTTC. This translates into CASSRTSHEQFF.

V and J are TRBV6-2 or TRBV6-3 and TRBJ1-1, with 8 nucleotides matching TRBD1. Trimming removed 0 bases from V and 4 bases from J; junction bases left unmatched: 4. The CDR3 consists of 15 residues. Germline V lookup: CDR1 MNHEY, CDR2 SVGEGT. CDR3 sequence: CASSYSTGGFTEAFF. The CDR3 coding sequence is TGTGCCAGCAGTTACTCCACAGGGGGGTTCACTGAAGCTTTCTTT.

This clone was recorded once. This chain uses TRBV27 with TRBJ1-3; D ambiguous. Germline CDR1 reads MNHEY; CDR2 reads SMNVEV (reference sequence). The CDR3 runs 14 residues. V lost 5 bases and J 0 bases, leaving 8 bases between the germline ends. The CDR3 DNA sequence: TGTGCCAGCAGTCCCCGGGACTCTGGAAACACCATATATTTT. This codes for CASSPRDSGNTIYF.

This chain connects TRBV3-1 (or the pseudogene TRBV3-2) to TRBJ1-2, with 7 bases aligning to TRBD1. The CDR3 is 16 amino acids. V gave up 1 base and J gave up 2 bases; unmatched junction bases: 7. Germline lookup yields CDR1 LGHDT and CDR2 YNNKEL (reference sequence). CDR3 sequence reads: CASSQGLGGLNYGYTF. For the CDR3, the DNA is TGTGCCAGCAGCCAAGGGTTAGGGGGCCTAAACTATGGCTACACCTTC.

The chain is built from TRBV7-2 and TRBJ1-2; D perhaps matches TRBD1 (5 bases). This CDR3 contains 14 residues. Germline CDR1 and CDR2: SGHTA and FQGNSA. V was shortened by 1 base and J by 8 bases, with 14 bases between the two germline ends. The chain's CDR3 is CASSLDPGERGYTF. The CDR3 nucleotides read TGTGCCAGCAGCTTAGATCCGGGGGAACGCGGCTACACCTTC.

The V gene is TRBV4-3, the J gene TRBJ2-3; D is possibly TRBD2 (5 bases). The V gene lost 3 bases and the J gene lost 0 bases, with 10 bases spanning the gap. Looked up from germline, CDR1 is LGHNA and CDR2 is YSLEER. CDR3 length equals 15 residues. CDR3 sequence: CASSHDWTSTDTQYF. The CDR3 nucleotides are TGCGCCAGCAGCCATGACTGGACTAGCACAGATACGCAGTATTTT.

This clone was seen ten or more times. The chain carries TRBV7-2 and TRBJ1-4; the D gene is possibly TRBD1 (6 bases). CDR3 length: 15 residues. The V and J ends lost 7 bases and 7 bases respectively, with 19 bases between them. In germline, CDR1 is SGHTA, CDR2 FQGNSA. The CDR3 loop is CASTRVGAIGEKLFF. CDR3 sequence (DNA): TGTGCCAGCACTAGGGTGGGGGCGATTGGTGAAAAACTGTTTTTT.

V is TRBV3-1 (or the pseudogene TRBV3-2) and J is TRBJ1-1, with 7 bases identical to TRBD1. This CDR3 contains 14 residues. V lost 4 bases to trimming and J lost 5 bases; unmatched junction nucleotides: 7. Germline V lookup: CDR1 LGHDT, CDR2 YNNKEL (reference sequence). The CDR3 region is CASSLTGFVTEAFF. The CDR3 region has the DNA TGTGCCAGCAGCCTGACAGGGTTCGTTACTGAAGCTTTCTTT.

The CDR3 DNA sequence: TGTGCCAGCAGTGCGACTAGCGGGGGGGCCGTCACAGATACGCAGTATTTT. Protein: CASSATSGGAVTDTQYF. The rearrangement links TRBV11-3 to TRBJ2-3; 14 positions agree with TRBD2. V lost 6 bases to trimming and J lost 2 bases; unmatched junction nucleotides: 7. Germline values: CDR1 SGHNT, CDR2 YENEEA. The CDR3 runs to 17 residues. Variable domain in full (rest from reference TRBV11-3 and TRBJ2-3): EAGVVQSPRYKIIEKKQPVAFWCNPISGHNTLYWYLQNLGQGPELLIRYENEEAVDDSQLPKDRFSAERLKGVDSTLKIQPAELGDSAVYLCASSATSGGAVTDTQYFGPGTRLTVL.

The CDR3 bases are TGTGCCAGCAGCTTACAGGGCTCTGGAAACACCATATATTTT. This gives the protein CASSLQGSGNTIYF. J is TRBJ1-3 and V is TRBV7-9; tentative D call: TRBD1 (5 bases). This CDR3 is built from 14 residues. CDR1 is SEHNR, CDR2 FQNEAQ, per germline (reference sequence). V was cut by 2 bases and J by 0 bases, with 5 bases left in between.

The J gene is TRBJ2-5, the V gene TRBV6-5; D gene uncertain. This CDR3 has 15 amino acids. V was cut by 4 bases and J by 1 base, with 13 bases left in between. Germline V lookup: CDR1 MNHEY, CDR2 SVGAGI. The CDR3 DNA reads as TGTGCCAGCAGTTCCTCATACGGGTCCCAAGAGACCCAGTACTTC. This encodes CASSSSYGSQETQYF.

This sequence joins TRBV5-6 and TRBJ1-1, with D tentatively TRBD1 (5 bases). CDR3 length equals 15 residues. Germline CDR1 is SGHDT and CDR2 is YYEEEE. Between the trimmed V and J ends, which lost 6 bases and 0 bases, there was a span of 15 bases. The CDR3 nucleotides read TGTGCCAGCATCAGGGCAGGGCCCATGAACACTGAAGCTTTCTTT. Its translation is CASIRAGPMNTEAFF.

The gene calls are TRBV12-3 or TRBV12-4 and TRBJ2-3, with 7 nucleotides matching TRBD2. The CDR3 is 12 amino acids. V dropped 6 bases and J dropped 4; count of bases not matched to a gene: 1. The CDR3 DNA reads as TGTGCCAGCAGGGGACTACCAGATACGCAGTATTTT. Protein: CASRGLPDTQYF.

CDR3 sequence (DNA): TGCAGCGTACTCTCTAGCGGGAGATCCTACGAGCAGTACTTC. Amino acids: CSVLSSGRSYEQYF. V usage is TRBV29-1 and J usage is TRBJ2-7, with 10 bases identical to TRBD2. Germline V gene sequence: CDR1 SQVTM, CDR2 ANQGSEA. V was pared by 6 bases and J by 1 base, with 6 bases of the junction left unmatched. The CDR3 sequence is 14 residues long.

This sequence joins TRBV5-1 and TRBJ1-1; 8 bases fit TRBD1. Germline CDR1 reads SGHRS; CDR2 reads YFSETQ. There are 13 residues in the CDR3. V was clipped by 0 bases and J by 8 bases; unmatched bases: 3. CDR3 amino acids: CASSLAGGGEAFF. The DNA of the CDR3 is TGCGCCAGCAGCTTGGCAGGGGGCGGGGAAGCTTTCTTT.

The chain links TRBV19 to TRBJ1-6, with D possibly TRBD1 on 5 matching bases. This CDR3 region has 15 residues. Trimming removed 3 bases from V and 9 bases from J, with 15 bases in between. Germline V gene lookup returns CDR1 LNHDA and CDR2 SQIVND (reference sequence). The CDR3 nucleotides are TGTGCCAGTAGTATCCAGGGCGGAGTAGGTTCACCCCTCCACTTT. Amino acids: CASSIQGGVGSPLHF.

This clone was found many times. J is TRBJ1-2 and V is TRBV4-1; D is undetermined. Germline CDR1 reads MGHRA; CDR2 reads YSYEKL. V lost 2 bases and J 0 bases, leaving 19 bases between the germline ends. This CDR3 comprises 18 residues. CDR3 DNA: TGCGCCAGCAGCCAAATAGTACCGAGGGTGGGGACTAACTATGGCTACACCTTC. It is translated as CASSQIVPRVGTNYGYTF.

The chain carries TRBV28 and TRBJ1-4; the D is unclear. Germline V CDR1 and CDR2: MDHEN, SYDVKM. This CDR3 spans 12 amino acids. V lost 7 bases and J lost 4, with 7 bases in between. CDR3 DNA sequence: TGTGCCAGCACCGTCGGTAATGAAAAACTGTTTTTT. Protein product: CASTVGNEKLFF.

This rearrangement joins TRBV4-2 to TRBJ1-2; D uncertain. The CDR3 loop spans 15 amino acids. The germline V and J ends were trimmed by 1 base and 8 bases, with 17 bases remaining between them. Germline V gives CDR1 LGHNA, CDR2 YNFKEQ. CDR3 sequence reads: CASSQGPDRPGGYTF. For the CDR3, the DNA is TGTGCCAGCAGCCAAGGCCCAGACCGACCGGGGGGCTACACCTTC.

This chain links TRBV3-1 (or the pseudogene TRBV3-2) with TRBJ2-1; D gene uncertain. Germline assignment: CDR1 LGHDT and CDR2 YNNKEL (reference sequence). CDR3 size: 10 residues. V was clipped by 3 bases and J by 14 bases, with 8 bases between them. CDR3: CASSQSRKFF. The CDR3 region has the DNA TGTGCCAGCAGCCAGTCCAGGAAGTTCTTC.

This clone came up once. CDR3 sequence (DNA): TGTGCCAGCAGTGAAGCGCTTCAGGGGGGTTATAATTCACCCCTCCACTTT. It codes for CASSEALQGGYNSPLHF. The chain links TRBV2 to TRBJ1-6; 7 bases are a match to TRBD1. The CDR3 totals 17 residues. Germline V gene sequence: CDR1 SNHLY, CDR2 FYNNEI. V was pared by 0 bases and J by 4 bases, with 6 bases of the junction left unmatched.